The text below deals with one T cell receptor beta chain. This sample stems from a study of CD8 T cells in Susac syndrome. Random hexamers primed reverse transcription of about 0.45 to 1 ug RNA. Across 54 Vbeta and 13 Jbeta, immunoSEQ multiplex PCR amplified TCR beta CDR3. TCRdb re-analysed the immunoSEQ multiplex PCR reads in MiXCR, keeping a single row per CDR3 protein. Of roughly 80,000 distinct CDR3 sequences listed, over 90% are singletons. CDR1 and CDR2 (germline): MDHEN, SYDVKM. CDR3 size: 13 residues. V shed 6 bases, J shed 8 bases, and the junction held 9 bases outside the gene matches. V usage is TRBV28 and J usage is TRBJ1-2, with 7 bases identical to TRBD1. Sample: CD8+ T cells from PBMCs. This receptor was taken from a human donor in good health. The CDR3 here is CASRLRGRWGYTF. CDR3 nucleotides: TGTGCCAGCAGGTTAAGGGGGCGCTGGGGCTACACCTTC.